Presented here are 27 T cell receptor beta chains from one specimen sequenced in a study of T cell repertoires in cytomegalovirus infection. MiXCR, run by TCRdb on the reads, gives a single entry per CDR3 protein. The repertoire consists of some 110,000 distinct CDR3 sequences, with roughly 9.1% occurring once and the leading ten covering 25% to 40%. Their cognate antigens are unknown. The sequenced material came from PBMCs, sequenced either directly or after in vitro stimulation (not recorded which). The receptors shown here come from a human donor in good health (CMV status not recorded). Some clones in this sample may be carry-over from other donors' samples.

The sample holds many counts of this clonotype. The chain carries TRBV7-6 and TRBJ1-4; a possible D gene is TRBD1 (5 bases). Between the trimmed V and J ends, which lost 3 bases and 4 bases, there was a span of 15 bases. The germline V gene encodes CDR1 SGHVS and CDR2 FNYEAQ. The CDR3 runs to 16 residues. CDR3 residues: CASSLSQALYNEKLFF. DNA of the CDR3: TGTGCCAGCAGCTTGTCACAGGCGCTTTATAATGAAAAACTGTTTTTT.

This sequence joins TRBV7-9 and TRBJ1-1; D uncertain. The CDR3 totals 13 residues. V was shortened by 5 bases and J by 2 bases, with 9 bases between the two germline ends. CDR1 and CDR2 (germline): SEHNR, FQNEAQ (reference sequence). CDR3 DNA sequence: TGTGCCAGCAGCCTGGAAGTTAACACTGAAGCTTTCTTT. Protein: CASSLEVNTEAFF.

Many counts were recorded for this clonotype. V gene TRBV7-2 combines with J gene TRBJ1-2; the D gene is possibly TRBD1 (5 bases). Germline V gene lookup returns CDR1 SGHTA and CDR2 FQGNSA. V was clipped by 3 bases and J by 8 bases, with 19 bases between them. The CDR3 extends over 15 amino acids. In DNA, the CDR3 is TGTGCCAGCAGCTTGAACCTTCAGGGACCGGGGGGCTACACCTTC. It yields the protein CASSLNLQGPGGYTF.

This clonotype occurred a few times. The chain combines TRBV18 with TRBJ1-3; TRBD1 agrees at 7 bases. The length of the CDR3 is 15 residues. The germline V gene encodes CDR1 KGHSH and CDR2 LQKENI. Trimming cost V 4 bases and J 6 bases; bases outside gene matches: 9. CDR3 sequence reads: CASSHDGQVENTIYF. The DNA of the CDR3 is TGTGCCAGCTCACATGATGGACAGGTTGAAAACACCATATATTTT.

This clonotype was recorded many times. The gene calls are TRBV7-6 and TRBJ1-5; tentative D call: TRBD1 (5 bases). This CDR3 contains 14 residues. Germline V gene data show CDR1 as SGHVS and CDR2 as FNYEAQ. Between the trimmed V and J ends, which lost 3 bases and 5 bases, there was a span of 11 bases. The CDR3 reads CASSLEPTDQPQHF. The CDR3 nucleotides are TGTGCCAGCAGCTTGGAGCCGACAGATCAGCCCCAGCATTTT.

This clonotype was detected a few times. The chain uses TRBV28 and TRBJ1-4; D is unclear. From germline, CDR1 is MDHEN and CDR2 SYDVKM. V lost 5 bases to trimming and J lost 7 bases, with 8 bases between them. CDR3 size: 12 residues. CDR3 sequence reads: CASSTQVEKLFF. CDR3 nucleotide sequence: TGTGCCAGCAGTACTCAAGTTGAAAAACTGTTTTTT.

V gene TRBV5-4 combines with J gene TRBJ2-5; 7 bases align to TRBD1. The CDR3 is 16 amino acids. Germline V gene sequence: CDR1 SGHNT, CDR2 YYREEE (reference sequence). The V gene end was trimmed by 3 bases and the J gene end by 5 bases; junction bases not matched to a gene: 13. CDR3 sequence: CASSSGGLASSETQYF. DNA of the CDR3: TGTGCCAGCAGCTCAGGGGGTTTGGCATCTAGCGAGACCCAGTACTTC.

The sample holds many counts of this clonotype. DNA for the CDR3: TGTGCCAGCAGCCCTGGACGGGGGGTGACCTATGGCTACACCTTC. Translation: CASSPGRGVTYGYTF. The chain couples TRBV28 to TRBJ1-2; maybe TRBD1 (5 bases). The CDR3 has 15 residues. The V and J ends lost 6 bases and 4 bases respectively, with 18 bases between them. Germline CDR1 and CDR2: MDHEN and SYDVKM.

This clonotype was seen a few times. This chain links TRBV28 with TRBJ2-1; 7 bases agree with TRBD2. The germline V gene encodes CDR1 MDHEN and CDR2 SYDVKM. The CDR3 is 13 amino acids. V dropped 7 bases and J dropped 9; count of bases not matched to a gene: 9. The CDR3 sequence: CASIRPGRTEQFF. Written as DNA, the CDR3 is TGTGCCAGCATCCGTCCCGGGAGGACTGAGCAGTTCTTC.

This clonotype was counted a few times. The chain joins TRBV18 to TRBJ2-7, with a possible D match to TRBD1 (5 bases). Germline lookup yields CDR1 KGHSH and CDR2 LQKENI. The CDR3 loop spans 12 amino acids. Deletions cut 3 bases from V and 6 bases from J, with 9 bases between. CDR3 residues: CASSPVGVEQYF. The CDR3 nucleotides read TGTGCCAGCTCACCGGTAGGGGTCGAGCAGTACTTC. Supplemented by reference TRBV18 and TRBJ2-7, the full variable domain reads NAGVMQNPRHLVRRRGQEARLRCSPMKGHSHVYWYRQLPEEGLKFMVYLQKENIIDESGMPKERFSAEFPKEGPSILRIQQVVRGDSAAYFCASSPVGVEQYFGPGTRLTVT.

V gene TRBV12-5 combines with J gene TRBJ1-3; 12 bases are a match to TRBD1. Trimming removed 6 bases from V and 4 bases from J; junction bases left unmatched: 7. The CDR3 covers 16 residues. Per germline, CDR1 LGHNT and CDR2 FRNRAP. CDR3 nucleotide sequence: TGTGCTAGTGGGAACCCCGGGACAGGGGGCGGAAACACCATATATTTT. Translated: CASGNPGTGGGNTIYF.

The chain links TRBV6-5 to TRBJ2-2; possibly TRBD1 for D (6 bases). V shed 0 bases and J shed 1 base, with 12 bases lying between them. Germline V lookup: CDR1 MNHEY, CDR2 SVGAGI. The CDR3 extends over 17 amino acids. The CDR3 sequence: CASSYSIATGNTGELFF. The CDR3 region has the DNA TGTGCCAGCAGTTACTCGATCGCGACAGGGAACACCGGGGAGCTGTTTTTT.

Ten or more counts support this clonotype. This chain uses TRBV7-2 with TRBJ1-1; the D is unclear. V was shortened by 5 bases and J by 6 bases, with 16 bases between the two germline ends. The germline gives CDR1 SGHTA, CDR2 FQGNSA. The CDR3 is 14 residues long. The CDR3 region has the DNA TGTGCCAGCAGCCCAGTAGGGTTGGGTCCTGAAGCTTTCTTT. It encodes CASSPVGLGPEAFF.

This clonotype was seen a few times. The CDR3 sequence is CASSDGDGTYNEQFF. The CDR3 DNA reads as TGTGCCAGCAGTGATGGGGACGGTACCTACAATGAGCAGTTCTTC. The chain carries TRBV2 and TRBJ2-1, with D perhaps being TRBD1 or TRBD2 (5 bases each). Germline-derived CDR1 and CDR2 are SNHLY and FYNNEI. The CDR3 sequence is 15 residues long. V lost 3 bases, J lost 2 bases, and 11 bases lay in between.

This clonotype came up a few times. V is TRBV12-3 or TRBV12-4 and J is TRBJ1-1; 9 bases are shared with TRBD1. V shed 5 bases, J shed 1 base, and the junction held 5 bases outside the gene matches. CDR3 length: 15 amino acids. The chain's CDR3 is CASSASDRGNTEAFF. Written as DNA, the CDR3 is TGTGCCAGCAGTGCCTCGGACAGGGGGAACACTGAAGCTTTCTTT.

This clonotype was counted a few times. The chain combines TRBV27 with TRBJ2-6, with 7 bases identical to TRBD1. CDR1 and CDR2 (germline): MNHEY, SMNVEV (reference sequence). V lost 4 bases, J lost 0 bases, and 6 bases stayed unmatched. This CDR3 is built from 17 residues. CDR3 coding DNA: TGTGCCAGCAGTTCATGGACAGGCAGCTCTGGGGCCAACGTCCTGACTTTC. Translating gives CASSSWTGSSGANVLTF. The complete variable domain, with remaining parts taken from reference TRBV27 and TRBJ2-6, reads EAQVTQNPRYLITVTGKKLTVTCSQNMNHEYMSWYRQDPGLGLRQIYYSMNVEVTDKGDVPEGYKVSRKEKRNFPLILESPSPNQTSLYFCASSSWTGSSGANVLTFGAGSRLTVL.

Many counts were recorded for this clonotype. This chain uses TRBV3-1 with TRBJ1-5; TRBD1 aligns across 9 bases. Germline trimming cut 1 base from V and 3 bases from J; bases unmatched to any gene: 10. CDR3 length: 18 residues. From germline, CDR1 is LGHDT and CDR2 YNNKEL (reference sequence). Written as DNA, the CDR3 is TGTGCCAGCAGCCAAGGGCACTCAGGACAGGGGACCAATCAGCCCCAGCATTTT. This codes for CASSQGHSGQGTNQPQHF. Complete variable domain (other parts from reference TRBV3-1 and TRBJ1-5): DTAVSQTPKYLVTQMGNDKSIKCEQNLGHDTMYWYKQDSKKFLKIMFSYNNKELIINETVPNRFSPKSPDKAHLNLHINSLELGDSAVYFCASSQGHSGQGTNQPQHFGDGTRLSIL.

This clonotype was detected many times. This chain uses TRBV12-3 or TRBV12-4 with TRBJ2-1, with 9 bases fitting TRBD2. This CDR3 region has 17 residues. V lost 5 bases and J lost 4; bases outside the gene matches: 12. The CDR3 is CASSRGLAGVGYNEQFF. DNA for the CDR3: TGTGCCAGCAGTCGGGGGTTAGCGGGGGTGGGATACAATGAGCAGTTCTTC.

This clonotype was detected a few times. The chain employs TRBV28 and TRBJ2-7; D is undetermined. V gave up 3 bases and J gave up 2 bases, with 5 bases separating them. The V gene's germline CDR1 is MDHEN and CDR2 SYDVKM. CDR3 size: 12 residues. The DNA of the CDR3 is TGTGCCAGCAGTTTTCTTCCCTACGAGCAGTACTTC. As protein: CASSFLPYEQYF.

The chain is built from TRBV6-2 or TRBV6-3 and TRBJ2-7, with 8 bases aligning to TRBD1. The V gene's germline CDR1 is MNHEY and CDR2 SVGEGT. V lost 5 bases, J lost 1 base, and 7 bases stayed unmatched. The CDR3 runs 15 residues. Written as DNA, the CDR3 is TGTGCCAGCAGTCGCCGGGACAGGCGTTCCTACGAGCAGTACGTC. Encoded protein: CASSRRDRRSYEQYV.

This clonotype has ten or more counts. The chain joins TRBV7-8 to TRBJ2-5; D may be TRBD2 (5 bases). This CDR3 comprises 14 residues. The V gene's germline CDR1 is SGHVS and CDR2 FQNEAQ. V lost 7 bases and J 5 bases, leaving 17 bases between the germline ends. The CDR3, as DNA: TGTGCCAGCAAACGGGTGGAGGTATCGGAGACCCAGTACTTC. Its translation: CASKRVEVSETQYF.

This clonotype was seen ten or more times. The CDR3 region has the DNA TGTGCCAGCAGCTCGGCAGGGCGCAGACGGAATGAGCAGTTCTTC. As protein: CASSSAGRRRNEQFF. The chain employs TRBV11-2 and TRBJ2-1, with a weak D call TRBD1 (5 bases). V lost 4 bases, J lost 7 bases, and 17 bases lay in between. Germline V gene data show CDR1 as SGHAT and CDR2 as FQNNGV. The CDR3 has 15 residues.

J is TRBJ2-5 and V is TRBV28; D not resolved. The ends were cut back, 5 bases at V and 3 bases at J, with 10 bases in the middle. There are 13 residues in the CDR3. Germline values: CDR1 MDHEN, CDR2 SYDVKM. Here the CDR3 reads CASSVLVEETQYF. CDR3 bases: TGTGCCAGCAGTGTGCTAGTGGAAGAGACCCAGTACTTC.

V is TRBV28 and J is TRBJ1-2; 11 nucleotides line up with TRBD1. J was trimmed by 7 bases and V by 2 bases; bases with no gene match: 9. The CDR3 is 16 residues long. Germline CDR1 is MDHEN and CDR2 is SYDVKM. For the CDR3, the DNA is TGTGCCAGCAGTTTAGCCGGCGGGACAGGGGGTGGTGGCTACACCTTC. Encoded protein: CASSLAGGTGGGGYTF.

This clonotype has only a few counts. The CDR3 nucleotides are TGTGCCAGCAGTTTCGTTACGTCCTACAATGAGCAGTTCTTC. Amino acids: CASSFVTSYNEQFF. This chain joins TRBV12-3 or TRBV12-4 and TRBJ2-1, with unresolved D. V shed 3 bases and J shed 1 base, with 7 bases lying between them. This CDR3 has 14 residues.

The rearrangement links TRBV12-5 to TRBJ2-2; D is ambiguous. Germline CDR1 LGHNT, CDR2 FRNRAP. The CDR3 contains 14 residues. V was trimmed by 2 bases and J by 0 bases, leaving 4 bases between them. In DNA, the CDR3 is TGTGCTAGTGGTTTGCTGCCGAACACCGGGGAGCTGTTTTTT. It translates to CASGLLPNTGELFF.

This clonotype was picked up a small number of times. The chain recombines TRBV12-3 or TRBV12-4 with TRBJ2-3; D is ambiguous. Deletions cut 3 bases from V and 4 bases from J, with 14 bases between. The CDR3 has 15 residues. CDR3 coding DNA: TGTGCCAGCAGTTTTCCCCCCGGGCCACCAGATACGCAGTATTTT. The encoded protein is CASSFPPGPPDTQYF.